A selection of T cell receptor beta chains follows, all from one sample in a study of OX40 agonist ivuxolimab in advanced cancers. Data came from immunoSEQ multiplex PCR; TCRdb stores just in-frame clones and leaves some out. The repertoire holds over 95,000 clones, with about 91% as singletons. This material consisted of CD4+ or CD8+ T cells sorted from blood, taken in a trial of the OX40 agonist ivuxolimab. These receptors all stem from an adult with an advanced solid tumor such as melanoma, head and neck, liver or kidney cancer. Both conserved end residues are part of each CDR3. A D gene is named only where the DNA matches it firmly. Clone size is stated in some rows and not others, as once, few, many or a class when expanded.

V gene: TRBV6-5; D gene: .; clone size: .; J gene: TRBJ2-3; CDR3 DNA: TGTGCCAGCCGGGACTGGAGAAACACAGATACGCAGTATTTT; CDR3 protein: CASRDWRNTDTQYF
V gene: TRBV2; D gene: TRBD1; clone size: .; J gene: TRBJ2-4; CDR3 DNA: TGTGCCAGCAGTGAAGTTGGGACAGGCCGACTAGCCAAAAACATTCAGTACTTC; CDR3 protein: CASSEVGTGRLAKNIQYF
V gene: TRBV11-2; D gene: .; clone size: .; J gene: TRBJ1-4; CDR3 DNA: TGTGCCAGCACCCCCGGGACTGCGAATGAAAAACTGTTTTTT; CDR3 protein: CASTPGTANEKLFF
V gene: TRBV7-2; D gene: TRBD2; clone size: .; J gene: TRBJ2-1; CDR3 DNA: TGTGCCAGCAGCGCTACTAGCGGCTCCTACAATGAGCAGTTCTTC; CDR3 protein: CASSATSGSYNEQFF
V gene: TRBV5-5; D gene: .; clone size: .; J gene: TRBJ1-4; CDR3 DNA: TGTGCCAGCAGCTTAATCCAGGGTACTGGTGAAAAACTGTTTTTT; CDR3 protein: CASSLIQGTGEKLFF
V gene: TRBV27; D gene: .; clone size: once; J gene: TRBJ2-3; CDR3 DNA: TGTGCCAGCAGTTTATCTCAGGACGGAGAAGCCACAGATACGCAGTATTTT; CDR3 protein: CASSLSQDGEATDTQYF
V gene: TRBV19; D gene: .; clone size: .; J gene: TRBJ1-4; CDR3 DNA: TGTGCCAGTAGTAGTTACCCGGCAACTAATGAAAAACTGTTTTTT; CDR3 protein: CASSSYPATNEKLFF
V gene: TRBV7-3; D gene: TRBD2; clone size: .; J gene: TRBJ2-3; CDR3 DNA: TGTGCCAGCAGCCTGACTAGCGGGAGAGCAGATACGCAGTATTTT; CDR3 protein: CASSLTSGRADTQYF
V gene: TRBV5-1; D gene: TRBD2; clone size: .; J gene: TRBJ2-3; CDR3 DNA: TGCGCCAGCAGCTGGAGCGGGAGGGTCACAGATACGCAGTATTTT; CDR3 protein: CASSWSGRVTDTQYF
V gene: TRBV19; D gene: .; clone size: .; J gene: TRBJ1-1; CDR3 DNA: TGTGCCAGTAGTATAAGAATTGCGGGGAACGCGATGAACACTGAAGCTTTCTTT; CDR3 protein: CASSIRIAGNAMNTEAFF
V gene: TRBV19; D gene: TRBD1; clone size: .; J gene: TRBJ2-3; CDR3 DNA: TGTGCCAGTAGGGAGACAGGGATCGCCACAGATACGCAGTATTTT; CDR3 protein: CASRETGIATDTQYF
V gene: TRBV10-3; D gene: TRBD2; clone size: .; J gene: TRBJ2-7; CDR3 DNA: TGTGCCATCAGGGGCGGGAGTCTCGGCTACGAGCAGTACTTC; CDR3 protein: CAIRGGSLGYEQYF
V gene: TRBV11-2; D gene: .; clone size: few; J gene: TRBJ2-2; CDR3 DNA: TGTGCCAGCAGCTTAGTAGGGGCTAACACCGGGGAGCTGTTTTTT; CDR3 protein: CASSLVGANTGELFF
V gene: TRBV2; D gene: .; clone size: .; J gene: TRBJ2-3; CDR3 DNA: TGTGCCAGCAGTGGTACTAGGACCGATACGCAGTATTTT; CDR3 protein: CASSGTRTDTQYF
V gene: TRBV2; D gene: .; clone size: .; J gene: TRBJ2-5; CDR3 DNA: TGTGCCAGCAGTGGGTTACGCTACCAAGAGACCCAGTACTTC; CDR3 protein: CASSGLRYQETQYF
V gene: TRBV27; D gene: .; clone size: .; J gene: TRBJ2-3; CDR3 DNA: TGTGCCAGCAGCCTCGTGGCCCTGGCGGTGACTAGCACAGATACGCAGTATTTT; CDR3 protein: CASSLVALAVTSTDTQYF
V gene: TRBV20-1; D gene: .; clone size: .; J gene: TRBJ1-1; CDR3 DNA: TGCAGTGCTAGATTAGACAGGGAAGCTTTCTTT; CDR3 protein: CSARLDREAFF
V gene: TRBV30; D gene: TRBD1; clone size: .; J gene: TRBJ2-1; CDR3 DNA: TGTGCCTGGAGTGTGAACAGGGGGAGGTATTCGTCCTACAATGAGCAGTTCTTC; CDR3 protein: CAWSVNRGRYSSYNEQFF
V gene: TRBV27; D gene: .; clone size: .; J gene: TRBJ2-3; CDR3 DNA: TGTGCCAGCATACTAACAGATACGCAGTATTTT; CDR3 protein: CASILTDTQYF
V gene: TRBV11-2; D gene: .; clone size: .; J gene: TRBJ2-2; CDR3 DNA: TGTGCCAGCAGCACACCAGGACAGATTGACACCGGGGAGCTGTTTTTT; CDR3 protein: CASSTPGQIDTGELFF
V gene: TRBV30; D gene: .; clone size: .; J gene: TRBJ1-3; CDR3 DNA: TGTGCCTCCGACTTCGGTTCTGGAAACACCATATATTTT; CDR3 protein: CASDFGSGNTIYF
V gene: TRBV5-5; D gene: TRBD1; clone size: .; J gene: TRBJ1-1; CDR3 DNA: TGTGCCAGCAGCTGGACCGGGACAGGGATCGCTGAAGCTTTCTTT; CDR3 protein: CASSWTGTGIAEAFF
V gene: TRBV19; D gene: .; clone size: .; J gene: TRBJ1-2; CDR3 DNA: TGTGTCAGTAGTATAAACCAGGACCATGGCTACACCTTC; CDR3 protein: CVSSINQDHGYTF
V gene: TRBV5-1; D gene: .; clone size: .; J gene: TRBJ2-5; CDR3 DNA: TGCGCCAGTAAGACAGTTACTCAAGAGACCCAGTACTTC; CDR3 protein: CASKTVTQETQYF
V gene: TRBV6-6; D gene: .; clone size: .; J gene: TRBJ1-1; CDR3 DNA: TGTGCCAGCAGCCTCACTGGGCCAGCGGTCACTGAAGCTTTCTTT; CDR3 protein: CASSLTGPAVTEAFF
V gene: TRBV7-3; D gene: .; clone size: once; J gene: TRBJ2-1; CDR3 DNA: TGTGCCAGCAGCTTAAGGCCGGGAGCCGGCAATGAGCAGTTCTTC; CDR3 protein: CASSLRPGAGNEQFF
V gene: TRBV5-4; D gene: .; clone size: .; J gene: TRBJ1-2; CDR3 DNA: TGTGCCAGCAGCTTGCCAGGGAAAACTTATGGCTACACCTTC; CDR3 protein: CASSLPGKTYGYTF
V gene: TRBV5-4; D gene: TRBD1; clone size: .; J gene: TRBJ2-1; CDR3 DNA: TGTGCCAGCAGCCCCCGTCCGGGACAGGTCGAAAATGAGCAGTTCTTC; CDR3 protein: CASSPRPGQVENEQFF
V gene: TRBV4-3; D gene: TRBD1; clone size: .; J gene: TRBJ2-2; CDR3 DNA: TGCGCCAGCAGGACAGGGGATTTTCACGGGGAGCTGTTTTTT; CDR3 protein: CASRTGDFHGELFF
V gene: TRBV5-4; D gene: .; clone size: few; J gene: TRBJ1-1; CDR3 DNA: TGTGCCAGCAGCTTGGCGGGGAACACTGAAGCTTTCTTT; CDR3 protein: CASSLAGNTEAFF
V gene: TRBV2; D gene: .; clone size: once; J gene: TRBJ1-1; CDR3 DNA: TGTGCCAGCAGCCCCCAACAGGGAAGCCGTGAAGCTTTCTTT; CDR3 protein: CASSPQQGSREAFF
V gene: TRBV27; D gene: .; clone size: once; J gene: TRBJ2-7; CDR3 DNA: TGTGCCAGCAGTTTATCTCGGCAGGCTACCGGGCAGTACTTC; CDR3 protein: CASSLSRQATGQYF
V gene: TRBV7-9; D gene: .; clone size: .; J gene: TRBJ2-3; CDR3 DNA: TGTGCCAGCAGCTCAGGGGGGGACACAGATACGCAGTATTTT; CDR3 protein: CASSSGGDTDTQYF
V gene: TRBV6-1; D gene: .; clone size: few; J gene: TRBJ2-1; CDR3 DNA: TGTGCCAGCAGTGAAGCGGGAGTCAGGTACAATGAGCAGTTCTTC; CDR3 protein: CASSEAGVRYNEQFF
V gene: TRBV5-4; D gene: .; clone size: .; J gene: TRBJ2-7; CDR3 DNA: TGTGCCAGCAGCGGTCCTAGCGATAACTACGAGCAGTACTTC; CDR3 protein: CASSGPSDNYEQYF
V gene: TRBV19; D gene: TRBD1; clone size: .; J gene: TRBJ2-1; CDR3 DNA: TGTGCCAGTAGTAGGCGACAGGGAGCCAACAATGAGCAGTTCTTC; CDR3 protein: CASSRRQGANNEQFF
V gene: TRBV6-1; D gene: TRBD1; clone size: .; J gene: TRBJ2-1; CDR3 DNA: TGTGCCAGCATCACCGGGACAGGGTACAATGAGCAGTTCTTC; CDR3 protein: CASITGTGYNEQFF
V gene: TRBV4-1; D gene: .; clone size: .; J gene: TRBJ2-7; CDR3 DNA: TGCGCCAGCAGCCACCGGGACACTATCTACGAGCAGTACTTC; CDR3 protein: CASSHRDTIYEQYF
V gene: TRBV28; D gene: .; clone size: .; J gene: TRBJ2-3; CDR3 DNA: TGTGCCAGCAGCCCTATTGGGGGAGATACGCAGTATTTT; CDR3 protein: CASSPIGGDTQYF
V gene: TRBV29-1; D gene: TRBD2; clone size: .; J gene: TRBJ2-2; CDR3 DNA: TGCAGCGCTTTAGCGGGAGGGCCGACCGGGGAGCTGTTTTTT; CDR3 protein: CSALAGGPTGELFF
V gene: TRBV30; D gene: .; clone size: .; J gene: TRBJ1-5; CDR3 DNA: TGTGCCTGGAGTGTCCGGGCTGTGGGCAATCAGCCCCAGCATTTT; CDR3 protein: CAWSVRAVGNQPQHF
V gene: TRBV2; D gene: TRBD2; clone size: .; J gene: TRBJ2-7; CDR3 DNA: TGTGCCAGCAGTGACCCGCCCCGGGGAGGGTCCTCCTACGAGCAGTACTTC; CDR3 protein: CASSDPPRGGSSYEQYF
V gene: TRBV27; D gene: .; clone size: .; J gene: TRBJ1-3; CDR3 DNA: TGTGCCAGCAGTACTACGGGTATTGCTGGAAACACCATATATTTT; CDR3 protein: CASSTTGIAGNTIYF
V gene: TRBV11-2; D gene: .; clone size: .; J gene: TRBJ2-1; CDR3 DNA: TGTGCCAGCAGCCTTAATCTCTACAATGAGCAGTTCTTC; CDR3 protein: CASSLNLYNEQFF
V gene: TRBV5-5; D gene: TRBD2; clone size: .; J gene: TRBJ2-5; CDR3 DNA: TGTGCCAGCAGCCTGGGACTAGCGGGAGGGGAGACCCAGTACTTC; CDR3 protein: CASSLGLAGGETQYF
V gene: TRBV4-1; D gene: TRBD2; clone size: .; J gene: TRBJ2-5; CDR3 DNA: TGCGCCAGCAGCCAGGGACTAGCGGGAGCGGAGACCCAGTACTTC; CDR3 protein: CASSQGLAGAETQYF
V gene: TRBV2; D gene: .; clone size: once; J gene: TRBJ1-2; CDR3 DNA: TGTGCCAGCAGTGAAGGGTTTGGGGCAGGCACTCGAGGAGGCTACACCTTC; CDR3 protein: CASSEGFGAGTRGGYTF